This T cell receptor beta chain is from a study of shared clonotypes between healthy human individuals. The overall study: CD4 naive and memory got three plates each, CD8 naive two, CD8 memory one. Whole-study results and caveats: The genetic and exposure-history diversity represented was limited by few donors. Sharing across four donors was highest in naive CD4 (about 5%) and lowest in memory CD8 (approximately 0.4%). Generally, naive subsets (rather than memory subsets) showed larger estimated richness.

Comments on this clone: Antigen specificity is unknown.

CDR1 and CDR2 from the germline V gene are SGHTA and FQGNSA. V was clipped by 6 bases and J by 0 bases, with 12 bases between them. The CDR3 has 15 residues. As defined, naive CD8 cells were CD45RO-negative and positively selected for CCR7, with terminally differentiated effector memory CD45RA+ cells excluded. Repertoires were generated with immunoSEQ multiplex PCR, while TCRdb's copy carries only in-frame clones and drops some. The table shows hundreds of thousands of clones, with approximately 96% occurring only once. The chain carries TRBV7-2 and TRBJ2-1; the D call may be TRBD1 or TRBD2 (5 bases each). This receptor was obtained from a woman aged 30 to 39 in good health. Sequencing was carried out using naive CD8+ T cells sorted from blood. The CDR3 DNA sequence: TGTGCCAGCAGAACCGGGACCAGCTCCTACAATGAGCAGTTCTTC. Residues: CASRTGTSSYNEQFF.